The T cell receptor beta chain under discussion was sequenced for a study of T-cell memory formation after mild COVID-19 (dated by TCRdb to the early 2020s). At the level of the whole study: TCR sequence clusters from the two donors were largely donor specific. Longitudinal TCRalpha and TCRbeta repertoire sequencing tracked T-cell clones expanding and contracting after mild COVID-19 in a couple of donors. Two young, previously healthy adult volunteers, one female and one male, were included in the cohort. What the research found in general, with its limitations: Some responding clones were detected in pre-infection memory, suggesting pre-existing cross-reactive memory T cells joined the SARS-CoV-2 response. From day 15 to 85, contracting clones showed balanced CD4/CD8 phenotypes, whereas a second wave of clones that expanded from day 15 to 37 leaned towards CD4+. The second-wave clones that peaked on day 37 were not confirmed to be SARS-CoV-2 specific. Only a couple of mild cases were covered by the study, and larger cohorts that include severe cases with pre-infection samples were considered necessary. Contracting CD4+ clones turned up mainly in the CM and EM memory subsets, whereas EMRA was where CD8+ clones were enriched.

The sequencer listed for this sample is Illumina NovaSeq 6000. TCRalpha and TCRbeta cDNA libraries were built by 5'RACE with constant-segment primers, adding sample barcodes and unique molecular identifiers. RNA was extracted from every sample with Trizol reagent. Libraries were amplified in two PCR steps, with a second sample barcode and Illumina TruSeq adapters added in the second step. Libraries were sequenced on an Illumina NovaSeq with 2 x 150 bp paired-end reads. In the paper's pipeline: With migec v1.2.7, reads were demultiplexed and then collapsed into UMI-guided consensus sequences. With mixcr v2.1.11, UMI consensuses were aligned to TRA and TRB V and J templates and assembled into clonotypes. Expanded or contracted clonotypes were those called significant by both edgeR and NoisET, with noise models trained on biological replicates. edgeR calls used a false discovery rate-adjusted p below 0.01 and a log2 fold-change threshold of 1. As an exploratory analysis of dynamics, PCA with hierarchical clustering was applied to max-normalized trajectories of the 1000 most abundant clonotypes. Separately sequenced CD4+ and CD8+ repertoires were used to assign the CD4 or CD8 phenotype of responding clones. TCRdb's own reprocessing of the public reads used fastp at Q25 and MiXCR and kept productive beta chains. Rows with a matching CDR3 protein are joined into one entry that keeps the most common DNA and genes. Clone size and V and J calls follow TCRdb, not the original study. The sample contains about 340,000 distinct CDR3 sequences, under 25% of them found a single time. Jointly, the top ten make up about 12% of the sample.

Including the terminal cysteine and phenylalanine, the CDR3 comprises 16 residues. CDR3 DNA is the only sequence kept; it has 48 bases, read in frame from the first base. According to the germline V gene, CDR1 reads SGHTA and CDR2 reads FQGNSA. Ficoll-Paque density gradient centrifugation was used to isolate PBMCs. The table lists this clonotype with a few counts. What this receptor recognizes is not known. Compared with germline, one end of the junction differs, possibly owing to a read error. Specimen: PBMCs or a T cell subset sorted from them (not recorded which). This clonotype was sampled from an adult woman who had mild COVID-19 (a few samples of this study predate the infection). The sample titles of this study are shuffled in the database, so cell type and time point are left out; the donor was told from shared clones. The sequence joins TRBV7-2 to TRBJ2-3; 10 middle bases align to TRBD2. In nucleotides, the sequence is TGTGTCAGCAGTCCCAAAAGTCAAGCGGGAGGGGGTACGCAGTATTTT. It encodes CVSSPKSQAGGGTQYF.